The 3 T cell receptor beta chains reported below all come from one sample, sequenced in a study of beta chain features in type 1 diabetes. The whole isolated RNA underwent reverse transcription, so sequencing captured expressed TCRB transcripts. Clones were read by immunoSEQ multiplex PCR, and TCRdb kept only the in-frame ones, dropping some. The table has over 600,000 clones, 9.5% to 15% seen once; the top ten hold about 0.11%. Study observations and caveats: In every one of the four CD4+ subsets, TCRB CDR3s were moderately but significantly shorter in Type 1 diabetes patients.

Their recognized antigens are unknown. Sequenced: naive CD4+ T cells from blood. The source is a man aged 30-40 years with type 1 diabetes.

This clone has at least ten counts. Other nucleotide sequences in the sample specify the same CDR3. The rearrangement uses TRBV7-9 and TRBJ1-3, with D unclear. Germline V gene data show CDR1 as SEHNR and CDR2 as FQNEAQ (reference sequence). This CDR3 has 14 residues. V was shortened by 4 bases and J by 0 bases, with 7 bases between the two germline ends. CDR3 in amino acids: CASSSGTSGNTIYF. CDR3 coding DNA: TGTGCCAGCAGCTCAGGCACCTCTGGAAACACCATATATTTT.

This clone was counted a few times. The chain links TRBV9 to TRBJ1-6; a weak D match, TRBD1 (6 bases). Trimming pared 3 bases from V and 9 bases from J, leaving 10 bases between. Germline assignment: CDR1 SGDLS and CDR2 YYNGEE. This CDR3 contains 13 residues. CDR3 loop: CASSGGQPSPLHF. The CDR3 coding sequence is TGTGCCAGCAGCGGAGGACAGCCTTCACCCCTCCACTTT.

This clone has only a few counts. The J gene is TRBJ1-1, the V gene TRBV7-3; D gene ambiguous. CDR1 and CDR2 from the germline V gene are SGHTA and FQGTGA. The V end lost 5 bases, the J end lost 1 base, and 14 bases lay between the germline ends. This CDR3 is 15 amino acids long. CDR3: CASSPGGGRNTEAFF. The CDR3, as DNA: TGTGCCAGCAGCCCCGGAGGCGGACGGAACACTGAAGCTTTCTTT. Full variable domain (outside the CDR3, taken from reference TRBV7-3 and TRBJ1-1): GAGVSQTPSNKVTEKGKYVELRCDPISGHTALYWYRQSLGQGPEFLIYFQGTGAADDSGLPNDRFFAVRPEGSVSTLKIQRTERGDSAVYLCASSPGGGRNTEAFFGQGTRLTVV.